This entry lists 24 T cell receptor beta chains sequenced from one sample in a study of blood T cells in healthy people across ages. The second PCR ran about 6 to 12 cycles with a sample-barcoded 5' primer and J-beta primers. TCRdb re-analysed the 5' RACE reads in MiXCR, keeping a single row per CDR3 protein. This table holds hundreds of thousands of distinct CDR3 sequences, 58% found once. The sequenced sample consisted of blood. The receptors shown here come from a man aged 55 to 70 in good health.

The rearrangement links TRBV12-3 or TRBV12-4 to TRBJ2-5, with D uncertain. V lost 5 bases and J 5 bases, leaving 12 bases between the germline ends. CDR3 length: 13 amino acids. The CDR3 here is CASSDFTPETQYF. The DNA for the CDR3 is TGTGCCAGCAGTGACTTCACCCCCGAGACCCAGTACTTC.

The chain recombines TRBV11-2 with TRBJ2-5; D is perhaps TRBD1 (5 bases). The CDR3 sequence is 14 residues long. Trimming shortened V by 1 base and J by 5 bases, and 11 bases separated the two germline ends. Germline values: CDR1 SGHAT, CDR2 FQNNGV. The chain's CDR3 is CASSLAAGYETQYF. The DNA for the CDR3 is TGTGCCAGCAGCTTAGCGGCAGGGTACGAGACCCAGTACTTC.

This clonotype was detected once. This chain connects TRBV5-1 to TRBJ2-1; D not resolved. V was shortened by 0 bases and J by 5 bases, with 9 bases between the two germline ends. The CDR3 covers 14 residues. Germline CDR1 SGHRS, CDR2 YFSETQ. In DNA form, the CDR3 reads TGCGCCAGCAGCTTGGGTTCACAGAACAATGAGCAGTTCTTC. Amino acid sequence: CASSLGSQNNEQFF.

This clonotype was detected many times. This chain connects TRBV7-8 to TRBJ2-7; D remains unclear. V dropped 5 bases and J dropped 3 bases, with 8 bases sitting between them. The germline CDR1 and CDR2 sequences are SGHVS and FQNEAQ. The CDR3 is 12 amino acids. This chain's CDR3 is CASSPWNYEQYF. CDR3 nucleotides: TGTGCCAGCAGCCCTTGGAACTACGAGCAGTACTTC.

This clonotype was seen a few times. This sequence joins TRBV6-5 and TRBJ2-5, with 11 nucleotides matching TRBD1. Germline CDR1 MNHEY, CDR2 SVGAGI. CDR3 length: 14 residues. J was trimmed by 4 bases and V by 6 bases; bases with no gene match: 4. CDR3 protein: CASRWDRGSETQYF. The DNA for the CDR3 is TGTGCCAGCAGGTGGGACAGGGGGTCAGAGACCCAGTACTTC.

Only a few counts were recorded for this clonotype. The V call is TRBV12-3 or TRBV12-4, the J call TRBJ2-4; the match to TRBD2 covers 9 bases. The trim removed 5 bases at V and 0 bases at J, leaving 5 bases unmatched. The CDR3 is made up of 16 amino acids. The CDR3 is CASSPGLAVAKNIQYF. Written as DNA, the CDR3 is TGTGCCAGCAGTCCGGGACTAGCCGTAGCCAAAAACATTCAGTACTTC.

The sample holds a few counts of this clonotype. The chain is built from TRBV14 and TRBJ2-7; perhaps D is TRBD1 or TRBD2 (5 bases each). Looked up from germline, CDR1 is SGHDN and CDR2 is FVKESK. This CDR3 contains 14 residues. V lost 1 base, J lost 3 bases, and 10 bases lay in between. In DNA, the CDR3 is TGTGCCAGCAGCCAAGGCCGGGACGACTACGAGCAGTACTTC. Translating gives CASSQGRDDYEQYF.

The J gene is TRBJ2-5, the V gene TRBV3-1, with 10 nucleotides matching TRBD2. The trim removed 4 bases at V and 5 bases at J, leaving 13 bases unmatched. Germline assignment: CDR1 LGHDT and CDR2 YNNKEL (reference sequence). The CDR3 has 17 residues. The CDR3 sequence is CASSLQSSLAGAETQYF. In nucleotides, the CDR3 is TGTGCCAGCAGCCTCCAAAGCTCGCTAGCGGGGGCCGAGACCCAGTACTTC.

The chain has TRBV28 and TRBJ2-6; D ambiguous. The length of the CDR3 is 18 residues. The germline gives CDR1 MDHEN, CDR2 SYDVKM. Trimming removed 4 bases from V and 6 bases from J, with 22 bases in between. For the CDR3, the DNA is TGTGCCAGCAGTTCCCCGTTATCCGATCGTATGGAGGCCAACGTCCTGACTTTC. Translating gives CASSSPLSDRMEANVLTF. Using reference TRBV28 and TRBJ2-6 for the parts outside the CDR3, the full variable domain is DVKVTQSSRYLVKRTGEKVFLECVQDMDHENMFWYRQDPGLGLRLIYFSYDVKMKEKGDIPEGYSVSREKKERFSLILESASTNQTSMYLCASSSPLSDRMEANVLTFGAGSRLTVL.

V gene TRBV12-3 or TRBV12-4 combines with J gene TRBJ1-1, with a weak D call TRBD1 (5 bases). This CDR3 comprises 14 residues. The V end lost 3 bases, the J end lost 1 base, and 9 bases lay between the germline ends. The CDR3 spells CASSFQGWNTEAFF. CDR3 DNA: TGTGCCAGCAGTTTCCAGGGTTGGAACACTGAAGCTTTCTTT.

The rearrangement uses TRBV6-4 and TRBJ1-2; 9 positions match TRBD1. Germline V gene sequence: CDR1 MRHNA, CDR2 SNTAGT. V trimming: 7 bases; J trimming: 3 bases; junction bases outside the gene matches: 6. The CDR3 extends over 14 amino acids. Here the CDR3 DNA reads TGTGCCAGCAAAAGGACAGGGGAACACTATGGCTACACCTTC. It encodes CASKRTGEHYGYTF.

The chain couples TRBV10-3 to TRBJ2-3, with TRBD2 identical over 10 bases. V trimming: 10 bases; J trimming: 6 bases; junction bases outside the gene matches: 13. Germline CDR1 is ENHRY and CDR2 is SYGVKD. CDR3 size: 15 residues. The CDR3: CASAGLATEGDTQYF. CDR3 nucleotides: TGTGCCAGCGCGGGACTAGCGACCGAAGGTGATACGCAGTATTTT.

V is TRBV14 and J is TRBJ2-5; possibly TRBD2 for D (6 bases). The CDR3 sequence is 15 residues long. The germline V gene encodes CDR1 SGHDN and CDR2 FVKESK. The ends were cut back, 4 bases at V and 11 bases at J, with 23 bases in the middle. The CDR3 sequence is CASSRPGGTYNEQYF. CDR3 DNA sequence: TGTGCCAGCAGCCGACCCGGGGGAACCTACAATGAGCAGTACTTC. Filled out from reference TRBV14 and TRBJ2-5, the complete variable domain reads EAGVTQFPSHSVIEKGQTVTLRCDPISGHDNLYWYRRVMGKEIKFLLHFVKESKQDESGMPNNRFLAERTGGTYSTLKVQPAELEDSGVYFCASSRPGGTYNEQYFGPGTRLLVL.

There are many counts of this clonotype. This chain connects TRBV9 to TRBJ2-7; D is undetermined. The CDR3 totals 14 residues. The germline CDR1 and CDR2 sequences are SGDLS and YYNGEE. With 0 bases removed from V and 2 bases from J, the gap between germline ends came to 9 bases. CDR3 bases: TGTGCCAGCAGCGTAGGGGTGACACCCTACGAGCAGTACTTC. Protein product: CASSVGVTPYEQYF.

This clonotype has a handful of counts. The gene calls are TRBV28 and TRBJ2-1; 9 bases are a match to TRBD1. The length of the CDR3 is 15 residues. Germline trimming cut 4 bases from V and 5 bases from J; bases unmatched to any gene: 6. Germline V gene data show CDR1 as MDHEN and CDR2 as SYDVKM. CDR3 sequence: CASSSAGQGNNEQFF. CDR3 in DNA: TGTGCCAGCAGTTCAGCAGGACAGGGGAACAATGAGCAGTTCTTC.

This rearrangement joins TRBV20-1 to TRBJ2-5; a possible D gene is TRBD1 (6 bases). The V gene lost 3 bases and the J gene lost 11 bases, with 13 bases spanning the gap. CDR3 length: 11 amino acids. Germline CDR1 is DFQATT and CDR2 is SNEGSKA (reference sequence). The CDR3 DNA reads as TGCAGTGCTAGTCGGGACACTGAGCAGTACTTC. It yields the protein CSASRDTEQYF.

This clonotype has only a few counts. The chain uses TRBV4-2 and TRBJ2-7; D tentatively fits TRBD1 or TRBD2 (7 bases each). V gave up 0 bases and J gave up 5 bases, with 17 bases separating them. The CDR3 covers 16 residues. From germline, CDR1 is LGHNA and CDR2 YNFKEQ. CDR3 protein: CASSQDIWSGGDEQYF. CDR3 DNA: TGTGCCAGCAGCCAAGATATCTGGTCAGGGGGGGACGAGCAGTACTTC.

The chain has TRBV4-1 and TRBJ2-7; 8 bases map to TRBD1. The V gene end was trimmed by 4 bases and the J gene end by 5 bases; junction bases not matched to a gene: 19. CDR1 is MGHRA and CDR2 is YSYEKL in the germline V gene. This CDR3 is 18 amino acids long. The CDR3 nucleotides are TGCGCCAGCAGCCCAAGGGCCCACGGGACAGGAGGACCCGACGAGCAGTACTTC. Its protein is CASSPRAHGTGGPDEQYF.

V is TRBV4-1 and J is TRBJ2-7; tentatively, D is TRBD1 (5 bases). The DNA end favors TRBJ2-5, so the J call may be wrong. This CDR3 spans 14 amino acids. Germline V gene sequence: CDR1 MGHRA, CDR2 YSYEKL. The CDR3 reads CASSHPGISETQYF. As DNA, the CDR3 is TGCGCCAGCAGCCACCCAGGGATATCAGAGACCCAGTACTTC.

As for this clonotype: This could be a read error, since a much larger clone is one nucleotide away. The rearrangement uses TRBV9 and TRBJ2-1; no definite D call. The CDR3 contains 15 residues. Trimming took off 0 bases at V and 8 bases at J, with 15 bases between the two ends. Germline CDR1 SGDLS, CDR2 YYNGEE. CDR3 loop: CASSVGSITYDEQFF. The CDR3 bases are TGTGCCAGCAGCGTAGGGTCCATTACATACGATGAGCAGTTCTTC.

This chain links TRBV15 with TRBJ2-3; 7 bases map to TRBD1. The CDR3 contains 16 residues. Germline CDR1 LNHNV, CDR2 YYDKDF (reference sequence). The ends lost 5 bases at V and 1 base at J; junction bases unmatched: 9. CDR3 in DNA: TGTGCCACCAGCGCCGGGACAGAGGAACGCACAGATACGCAGTATTTT. This codes for CATSAGTEERTDTQYF.

The chain employs TRBV12-3 or TRBV12-4 and TRBJ2-2, with 8 nucleotides matching TRBD1. This CDR3 has 18 amino acids. Trimming took 6 bases from V and 0 from J; bases not matched to a gene: 12. The CDR3 region is CASRPERTGIANTGELFF. The DNA of the CDR3 is TGTGCCAGCAGGCCCGAAAGGACAGGGATCGCGAACACCGGGGAGCTGTTTTTT.

J is TRBJ2-1 and V is TRBV2, with TRBD1 matching 7 bases. V lost 1 base and J lost 6; bases outside the gene matches: 0. Per the germline V gene, CDR1 is SNHLY and CDR2 is FYNNEI. The length of the CDR3 is 13 residues. The CDR3 coding sequence is TGTGCCAGCAGTGAAGACAGGGGCAATGAGCAGTTCTTC. It codes for CASSEDRGNEQFF.

The sample holds one count of this clonotype. V usage is TRBV9 and J usage is TRBJ2-5; 10 bases line up with TRBD1. With the DNA end fitting TRBJ2-7 better, the J assignment may be wrong. Germline V CDR1 and CDR2: SGDLS, YYNGEE. The CDR3 has 15 amino acids. Here the CDR3 reads CASSKDRGISYEQYF. DNA of the CDR3: TGTGCCAGCAGCAAGGACAGGGGGATTTCCTACGAGCAGTACTTC.